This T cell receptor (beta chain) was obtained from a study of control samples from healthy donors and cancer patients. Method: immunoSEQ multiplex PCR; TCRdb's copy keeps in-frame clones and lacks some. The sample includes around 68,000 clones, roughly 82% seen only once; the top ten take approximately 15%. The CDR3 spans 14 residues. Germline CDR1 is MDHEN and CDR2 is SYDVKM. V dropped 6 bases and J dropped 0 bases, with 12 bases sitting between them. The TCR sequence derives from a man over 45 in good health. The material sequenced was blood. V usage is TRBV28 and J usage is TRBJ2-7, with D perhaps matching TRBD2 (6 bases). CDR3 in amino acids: CASRMGGTSYEQYF. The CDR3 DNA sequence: TGTGCCAGCAGGATGGGAGGAACCTCCTACGAGCAGTACTTC.